The 20 T cell receptor beta chains below were found in one sample sequenced in a study of blood T cell repertoires in COVID-19. Profiled with immunoSEQ multiplex PCR; TCRdb holds only in-frame clones, not every one. The repertoire holds about 200,000 clones, with 88% as singletons. Material: peripheral blood. The source is a middle-aged man with COVID-19, enrolled during active disease.

The V call is TRBV18, the J call TRBJ1-1; TRBD1 is a possible D gene (5 bases). Trimming shortened V by 1 base and J by 11 bases, and 11 bases separated the two germline ends. Per germline, CDR1 KGHSH and CDR2 LQKENI. The CDR3 runs to 12 residues. In DNA, the CDR3 is TGTGCCAGCTCACCACTTCAGGGTGAGGCTTTCTTT. This translates into CASSPLQGEAFF.

The count of this clone is one. The chain joins TRBV6-5 to TRBJ1-2; possible D gene TRBD1, 6 bases. V lost 5 bases to trimming and J lost 4 bases, with 11 bases between them. The length of the CDR3 is 13 residues. Germline CDR1 and CDR2: MNHEY and SVGAGI. The CDR3 sequence is CASSRDRSYGYTF. CDR3 DNA sequence: TGTGCCAGCAGTCGAGACAGGAGCTATGGCTACACCTTC.

CDR3 nucleotides: TGTGCCAGCAGTTCTCCGCAACCAGCGGGAACAGAGACCCAGTACTTC. It translates to CASSSPQPAGTETQYF. The chain uses TRBV6-6 and TRBJ2-5, with TRBD2 matching 7 bases. The CDR3 runs 16 residues. The V and J ends lost 4 bases and 4 bases, in that order; junction bases with no gene match: 12. Germline CDR1 reads MNHNY; CDR2 reads SVGAGI (reference sequence).

The chain recombines TRBV5-4 with TRBJ1-2, with 12 bases lining up with TRBD1. Trimming at V came to 4 bases and at J to 6 bases, leaving 7 bases not matched to a gene. CDR1 and CDR2 (germline): SGHNT, YYREEE (reference sequence). The CDR3 length is 15 residues. The CDR3 region is CASSVRDRGRDGYTF. For the CDR3, the DNA is TGTGCCAGCAGCGTCCGGGACAGGGGGCGGGATGGCTACACCTTC.

This clone has just one count. This chain connects TRBV7-9 to TRBJ2-7, with 9 bases that match TRBD1. Germline values: CDR1 SEHNR, CDR2 FQNEAQ (reference sequence). CDR3 length: 16 residues. J lost 3 bases, V lost 4 bases, and 10 bases had no gene match. The CDR3 DNA reads as TGTGCCAGCAGCTCATCCGGGACAGGGCTGTTCTACGAGCAGTACTTC. Protein sequence: CASSSSGTGLFYEQYF. Based on the CDR3 plus reference TRBV7-9 and TRBJ2-7, the full variable domain is DTGVSQNPRHKITKRGQNVTFRCDPISEHNRLYWYRQTLGQGPEFLTYFQNEAQLEKSRLLSDRFSAERPKGSFSTLEIQRTEQGDSAMYLCASSSSGTGLFYEQYFGPGTRLTVT.

The chain couples TRBV18 to TRBJ1-2; TRBD1 is a possible D gene (5 bases). The germline V gene has CDR1 KGHSH and CDR2 LQKENI. The CDR3 runs to 13 residues. V was shortened by 3 bases and J by 2 bases, with 7 bases between the two germline ends. The DNA for the CDR3 is TGTGCCAGCTCACCGACAGAGAACTATGGCTACACCTTC. Translation: CASSPTENYGYTF.

This chain links TRBV4-3 with TRBJ2-4; weak D call: TRBD2 (5 bases). V lost 1 base, J lost 10 bases, and 11 bases lay in between. Germline CDR1 and CDR2: LGHNA and YSLEER. CDR3 length equals 13 residues. The CDR3 sequence is CASSQGPRGIQYF. Here the CDR3 DNA reads TGCGCCAGCAGCCAAGGACCCCGAGGGATTCAGTACTTC.

This chain uses TRBV2 with TRBJ1-6; D is ambiguous. Per germline, CDR1 SNHLY and CDR2 FYNNEI. V lost 10 bases, J lost 3 bases, and 13 bases lay in between. The CDR3 extends over 14 amino acids. This CDR3 is CAKTTGSYNSPLHF. CDR3 nucleotides: TGTGCCAAAACTACCGGGAGCTATAATTCACCCCTCCACTTT. Based on the CDR3 plus reference TRBV2 and TRBJ1-6, the full variable domain is EPEVTQTPSHQVTQMGQEVILRCVPISNHLYFYWYRQILGQKVEFLVSFYNNEISEKSEIFDDQFSVERPDGSNFTLKIRSTKLEDSAMYFCAKTTGSYNSPLHFGNGTRLTVT.

The V call is TRBV6-5, the J call TRBJ1-3; D call uncertain. The CDR3 has 15 amino acids. Germline assignment: CDR1 MNHEY and CDR2 SVGAGI. Deletions cut 4 bases from V and 0 bases from J, with 10 bases between. The CDR3 sequence is CASSLLGSSGNTIYF. CDR3 nucleotide sequence: TGTGCCAGCAGTTTATTGGGCAGCTCTGGAAACACCATATATTTT.

The V gene is TRBV19, the J gene TRBJ2-3; possibly TRBD2 for D (6 bases). The CDR3 has 16 amino acids. V was cut by 3 bases and J by 2 bases, with 15 bases left in between. Germline CDR1 is LNHDA and CDR2 is SQIVND (reference sequence). This chain's CDR3 is CASSIGQGGLTDTQYF. DNA of the CDR3: TGTGCCAGTAGTATCGGGCAGGGAGGCCTCACAGATACGCAGTATTTT.

The V call is TRBV27, the J call TRBJ1-2, with 10 bases that match TRBD1. V shed 4 bases, J shed 6 bases, and the junction held 8 bases outside the gene matches. Germline V gene lookup returns CDR1 MNHEY and CDR2 SMNVEV (reference sequence). This CDR3 contains 15 residues. In nucleotides, the CDR3 is TGTGCCAGCAGTTGGGACAGGGGAAAGGGGAATGGCTACACCTTC. Translating it yields CASSWDRGKGNGYTF.

The rearrangement uses TRBV18 and TRBJ1-3, with TRBD1 matching 7 bases. The junction had 4 bases not matched to a gene; V was cut back by 0 bases and J by 2 bases. The CDR3 consists of 16 residues. Germline values: CDR1 KGHSH, CDR2 LQKENI. The CDR3 sequence is CASSPPSRGTGNTIYF. The CDR3 coding sequence is TGTGCCAGCTCACCACCGTCCAGGGGGACTGGAAACACCATATATTTT.

This clone showed up just once. The chain joins TRBV4-3 to TRBJ1-1; no reliable D call. V dropped 0 bases and J dropped 1 base, with 9 bases sitting between them. The length of the CDR3 is 15 residues. Germline V lookup: CDR1 LGHNA, CDR2 YSLEER. The CDR3 is CASSQEMGANTEAFF. The DNA for the CDR3 is TGCGCCAGCAGCCAAGAGATGGGCGCGAACACTGAAGCTTTCTTT.

This clone appeared once. The chain combines TRBV25-1 with TRBJ2-7, with D possibly matching TRBD2 (6 bases). Germline V gene lookup returns CDR1 MGHDK and CDR2 SYGVNS. V dropped 3 bases and J dropped 10 bases, with 10 bases sitting between them. The CDR3 loop spans 11 amino acids. CDR3 bases: TGTGCCAGCAGTGAGGGAGGACCCCAGTACTTC. It encodes CASSEGGPQYF.

V usage is TRBV5-5 and J usage is TRBJ1-2, with D possibly being TRBD1 (5 bases). From germline, CDR1 is SGHKS and CDR2 YYEKEE (reference sequence). This CDR3 is built from 17 residues. V lost 4 bases and J 0 bases, leaving 19 bases between the germline ends. Written as DNA, the CDR3 is TGTGCCAGCAGCCCACCATCGGGGGGAACGGCTAACTATGGCTACACCTTC. Encoded protein: CASSPPSGGTANYGYTF.

This chain connects TRBV5-1 to TRBJ2-3, with D maybe TRBD1 (6 bases). This CDR3 region has 18 residues. CDR1 and CDR2 from the germline V gene are SGHRS and YFSETQ. Trimming removed 1 base from V and 1 base from J, with 19 bases in between. CDR3 protein: CASSLSDRFKGGTDTQYF. The CDR3 DNA sequence: TGCGCCAGCAGCTTGTCTGACAGGTTTAAGGGAGGCACAGATACGCAGTATTTT.

Only a few counts were recorded for this clone. This chain uses TRBV7-9 with TRBJ1-5; D unclear. Germline V CDR1 and CDR2: SEHNR, FQNEAQ (reference sequence). Trimming removed 5 bases from V and 5 bases from J, with 10 bases in between. The CDR3 extends over 13 amino acids. The CDR3 reads CASSPFSDQPQHF. The CDR3 coding sequence is TGTGCCAGCAGCCCCTTCTCAGATCAGCCCCAGCATTTT.

The V and J genes are TRBV19 and TRBJ1-2, with D tentatively TRBD1 (5 bases). CDR1 LNHDA and CDR2 SQIVND come from the germline V gene (reference sequence). The CDR3 is made up of 14 amino acids. Trimming removed 6 bases from V and 3 bases from J, with 14 bases in between. In DNA, the CDR3 is TGTGCCAGTAGCACCGGGAGGGGTGACTATGGCTACACCTTC. Translation gives CASSTGRGDYGYTF.

The chain joins TRBV5-1 to TRBJ2-7; 9 positions match TRBD1. Germline CDR1 and CDR2: SGHRS and YFSETQ. CDR3 size: 20 residues. With 4 bases clipped from V and 1 base from J, the junction kept 21 bases outside the gene matches. This CDR3 reads CASSRGQGSLGGPKSYEQYF. DNA of the CDR3: TGCGCCAGCAGCAGAGGACAGGGGTCGTTGGGGGGGCCGAAATCCTACGAGCAGTACTTC. The full variable domain, completed using reference TRBV5-1 and TRBJ2-7, is KAGVTQTPRYLIKTRGQQVTLSCSPISGHRSVSWYQQTPGQGLQFLFEYFSETQRNKGNFPGRFSGRQFSNSRSEMNVSTLELGDSALYLCASSRGQGSLGGPKSYEQYFGPGTRLTVT.

This sequence joins TRBV4-2 and TRBJ2-3, with D perhaps matching TRBD1 (6 bases). Per the germline V gene, CDR1 is LGHNA and CDR2 is YNFKEQ. The CDR3 is made up of 15 amino acids. Trimming left V 4 bases short and J 8 bases short, with 19 bases between. DNA for the CDR3: TGTGCCAGCAGCCCCCCCTCGGACAGATGGGGTACGCAGTATTTT. It translates to CASSPPSDRWGTQYF.